This passage covers 30 T cell receptor beta chains from one sample sequenced in a study of blood T cell repertoires in COVID-19. The assay was immunoSEQ multiplex PCR, and TCRdb's table has in-frame clones only and misses some. The sample consists of about 220,000 clones, about four fifths of them appearing once. Sequenced sample: PBMCs or T cells enriched from blood (not recorded which). The receptor source for this set is a woman aged 55-75 years who had recovered from COVID-19.

CDR3 sequence: CASSLGGQGRNYGYTF. The DNA of the CDR3 is TGTGCCAGCAGCTTGGGGGGACAGGGGAGGAACTATGGCTACACCTTC. The chain uses TRBV5-6 and TRBJ1-2; TRBD1 matches 10 bases. Germline trimming cut 0 bases from V and 2 bases from J; bases unmatched to any gene: 4. Germline lookup yields CDR1 SGHDT and CDR2 YYEEEE. This CDR3 has 16 residues.

The chain couples TRBV5-1 to TRBJ1-3, with D unresolved. Germline V gene sequence: CDR1 SGHRS, CDR2 YFSETQ. The CDR3 spans 13 residues. Between the trimmed V and J ends, which lost 3 bases and 3 bases, there was a span of 7 bases. In nucleotides, the CDR3 is TGCGCCAGCAGCTCGGGAGTTGGAAACACCATATATTTT. Translation: CASSSGVGNTIYF.

This clone was seen more than once but under ten times. The J gene is TRBJ1-6, the V gene TRBV27; the D is unclear. The CDR3 loop spans 17 amino acids. CDR1 and CDR2 (germline): MNHEY, SMNVEV (reference sequence). V was cut by 2 bases and J by 0 bases, with 11 bases left in between. The CDR3 bases are TGTGCCAGCAGTTTAACTTGGTCTAACTCCTATAATTCACCCCTCCACTTT. Translation gives CASSLTWSNSYNSPLHF.

The V call is TRBV2, the J call TRBJ1-2, with TRBD1 matching 10 bases. CDR3 length equals 13 residues. Looked up from germline, CDR1 is SNHLY and CDR2 is FYNNEI. V gave up 4 bases and J gave up 7 bases; unmatched junction bases: 3. DNA of the CDR3: TGTGCCAGCAGTGTGGGGACAGGGGTTGGCTACACCTTC. Translating gives CASSVGTGVGYTF.

The chain combines TRBV29-1 with TRBJ1-1, with a possible D match to TRBD1 (5 bases). V shed 6 bases and J shed 0 bases, with 14 bases lying between them. CDR1 SQVTM and CDR2 ANQGSEA come from the germline V gene. The CDR3 extends over 14 amino acids. The CDR3 is CSVLGLLMNTEAFF. The CDR3 bases are TGCAGCGTCTTGGGACTCCTCATGAACACTGAAGCTTTCTTT. The complete variable domain, with remaining parts taken from reference TRBV29-1 and TRBJ1-1, reads SAVISQKPSRDICQRGTSLTIQCQVDSQVTMMFWYRQQPGQSLTLIATANQGSEATYESGFVIDKFPISRPNLTFSTLTVSNMSPEDSSIYLCSVLGLLMNTEAFFGQGTRLTVV.

The J gene is TRBJ2-5, the V gene TRBV13; D possibly corresponds to TRBD1 (5 bases). V gave up 3 bases and J gave up 4 bases, with 18 bases separating them. The CDR3 contains 16 residues. Per germline, CDR1 PRHDT and CDR2 FYEKMQ (reference sequence). The CDR3 loop is CASSFSQVGRLETQYF. In nucleotides, the CDR3 is TGTGCCAGCAGCTTCTCACAGGTCGGGCGTTTAGAGACCCAGTACTTC.

The chain has TRBV3-1 (or the pseudogene TRBV3-2) and TRBJ1-1; no clear D gene. Germline-derived CDR1 and CDR2 are LGHDT and YNNKEL (reference sequence). V was shortened by 3 bases and J by 8 bases, with 10 bases between the two germline ends. This CDR3 has 12 residues. CDR3: CASSHPGREAFF. The CDR3 region has the DNA TGTGCCAGCAGCCACCCCGGGAGGGAAGCTTTCTTT.

V usage is TRBV4-2 and J usage is TRBJ2-2; no definite D call. CDR3 size: 14 residues. Germline V gene sequence: CDR1 LGHNA, CDR2 YNFKEQ. V was shortened by 1 base and J by 1 base, with 4 bases between the two germline ends. The CDR3 is CASSQVWNTGELFF. CDR3 nucleotides: TGTGCCAGCAGCCAAGTATGGAACACCGGGGAGCTGTTTTTT.

The chain carries TRBV20-1 and TRBJ1-1; D uncertain. The ends were cut back, 3 bases at V and 3 bases at J, with 11 bases in the middle. The CDR3 is made up of 13 amino acids. Germline CDR1 DFQATT, CDR2 SNEGSKA (reference sequence). The CDR3: CSASRVVDTEAFF. The CDR3 nucleotides read TGCAGTGCTAGTCGGGTGGTAGACACTGAAGCTTTCTTT.

CDR3: CASSGLTGTTYEQYF. CDR3 sequence (DNA): TGTGCCAGCAGTGGACTAACCGGGACAACTTACGAGCAGTACTTC. This chain joins TRBV25-1 and TRBJ2-7, with D possibly TRBD1 on 6 matching bases. Germline V gene data show CDR1 as MGHDK and CDR2 as SYGVNS. The CDR3 loop spans 15 amino acids. V was shortened by 4 bases and J by 4 bases, with 17 bases between the two germline ends.

In its sample, this clone was seen a few times. This chain uses TRBV7-2 with TRBJ2-7; D remains unclear. Per the germline V gene, CDR1 is SGHTA and CDR2 is FQGNSA. There are 13 residues in the CDR3. Trimming removed 2 bases from V and 7 bases from J, with 12 bases in between. The CDR3 DNA reads as TGTGCCAGCAGCTTAAAACCCCCCGGGGAGCAGTACTTC. This sequence encodes CASSLKPPGEQYF.

CDR3 in amino acids: CAIDNRTIYF. CDR3 DNA: TGTGCCATTGATAATCGGACCATATATTTT. The gene calls are TRBV7-9 and TRBJ1-3; D is ambiguous. Trimming left V 10 bases short and J 10 bases short, with 11 bases between. Germline V gene lookup returns CDR1 SEHNR and CDR2 FQNEAQ (reference sequence). CDR3 length: 10 amino acids.

The chain uses TRBV2 and TRBJ2-5; D ambiguous. Germline assignment: CDR1 SNHLY and CDR2 FYNNEI. V lost 11 bases and J lost 7, with 8 bases in between. This CDR3 is 9 amino acids long. CDR3 protein: CAGVATQYF. CDR3 in DNA: TGTGCCGGAGTCGCGACCCAGTACTTC.

The chain carries TRBV9 and TRBJ1-4; tentative D call: TRBD1 (5 bases). The CDR3 extends over 16 amino acids. V lost 2 bases, J lost 4 bases, and 15 bases lay in between. CDR1 SGDLS and CDR2 YYNGEE come from the germline V gene. The CDR3 region has the DNA TGTGCCAGCAGCGTTGGTATGGGGCTAATTAATGAAAAACTGTTTTTT. Translation gives CASSVGMGLINEKLFF. Based on the CDR3 plus reference TRBV9 and TRBJ1-4, the full variable domain is DSGVTQTPKHLITATGQRVTLRCSPRSGDLSVYWYQQSLDQGLQFLIQYYNGEERAKGNILERFSAQQFPDLHSELNLSSLELGDSALYFCASSVGMGLINEKLFFGSGTQLSVL.

This chain links TRBV5-1 with TRBJ1-6, with TRBD1 matching 9 bases. The CDR3 covers 16 residues. Germline-derived CDR1 and CDR2 are SGHRS and YFSETQ. V lost 4 bases and J lost 1; bases outside the gene matches: 3. CDR3 loop: CASSRTGVSYNSPLHF. Written as DNA, the CDR3 is TGCGCCAGCAGCCGGACAGGGGTTTCCTATAATTCACCCCTCCACTTT.

The chain is built from TRBV10-3 and TRBJ1-6; the D is unclear. The germline V gene encodes CDR1 ENHRY and CDR2 SYGVKD. The CDR3 sequence is 17 residues long. The V gene lost 2 bases and the J gene lost 0 bases, with 11 bases spanning the gap. The CDR3 protein is CAISERSASSYNSPLHF. CDR3 nucleotide sequence: TGTGCCATCAGTGAGAGAAGCGCCAGCTCCTATAATTCACCCCTCCACTTT.

The V call is TRBV6-5, the J call TRBJ1-1; no clear D. Germline assignment: CDR1 MNHEY and CDR2 SVGAGI. The CDR3 covers 13 residues. V lost 2 bases and J lost 1, with 5 bases in between. The CDR3: CASSYGGNTEAFF. The CDR3 coding sequence is TGTGCCAGCAGTTACGGAGGGAACACTGAAGCTTTCTTT.

The chain joins TRBV18 to TRBJ2-1; TRBD2 matches 11 bases. From germline, CDR1 is KGHSH and CDR2 LQKENI. This CDR3 spans 15 amino acids. With V trimmed by 4 bases and J by 9 bases, 8 bases remained unmatched. In DNA, the CDR3 is TGTGCCAGCTCACAACTAGCGGGAGTCGGGATTGAGCAGTTCTTC. Amino acid sequence: CASSQLAGVGIEQFF. Supplemented by reference TRBV18 and TRBJ2-1, the full variable domain reads NAGVMQNPRHLVRRRGQEARLRCSPMKGHSHVYWYRQLPEEGLKFMVYLQKENIIDESGMPKERFSAEFPKEGPSILRIQQVVRGDSAAYFCASSQLAGVGIEQFFGPGTRLTVL.

J is TRBJ1-1 and V is TRBV11-1; D possibly corresponds to TRBD1 (5 bases). The germline gives CDR1 SGHAT, CDR2 FQDESV (reference sequence). This CDR3 contains 16 residues. V lost 7 bases to trimming and J lost 7 bases, with 25 bases between them. The CDR3 loop is CASTAGGREESLEAFF. CDR3 nucleotides: TGTGCCAGCACCGCGGGGGGTAGGGAGGAGAGTCTTGAAGCTTTCTTT.

As regards this clone: The same CDR3 arises from other DNA sequences in this sample as well. The chain combines TRBV5-1 with TRBJ1-4; possible D gene TRBD1, 6 bases. CDR1 is SGHRS, CDR2 YFSETQ, per germline. The CDR3 length is 14 residues. V was pared by 4 bases and J by 3 bases, with 10 bases between. The DNA of the CDR3 is TGCGCCAGCAGCCCCGGACAGCCTAATGAAAAACTGTTTTTT. This translates into CASSPGQPNEKLFF.

The V and J genes are TRBV7-2 and TRBJ2-3; 9 bases fit TRBD2. This CDR3 comprises 15 residues. Trimming cost V 2 bases and J 4 bases; bases outside gene matches: 4. Looked up from germline, CDR1 is SGHTA and CDR2 is FQGNSA. Here the CDR3 reads CASSLSSGVADTQYF. The CDR3 nucleotides are TGTGCCAGCAGCTTATCTAGCGGGGTCGCAGATACGCAGTATTTT. The entire variable domain, with the rest obtained from reference TRBV7-2 and TRBJ2-3, is as follows: GAGVSQSPSNKVTEKGKDVELRCDPISGHTALYWYRQSLGQGLEFLIYFQGNSAPDKSGLPSDRFSAERTGGSVSTLTIQRTQQEDSAVYLCASSLSSGVADTQYFGPGTRLTVL.

In its sample, this clone was seen once. The chain combines TRBV5-8 with TRBJ2-7, with D possibly being TRBD1 (6 bases). V gave up 4 bases and J gave up 3 bases, with 20 bases separating them. There are 16 residues in the CDR3. Germline CDR1 SGHTS, CDR2 YDEGEE. CDR3: CASSPDQRTAVYEQYF. CDR3 in DNA: TGTGCCAGCAGCCCGGATCAAAGGACAGCTGTCTACGAGCAGTACTTC. The full variable domain, with the rest looked up from reference TRBV5-8 and TRBJ2-7, is EAGVTQSPTHLIKTRGQQATLRCSPISGHTSVYWYQQALGLGLQFLLWYDEGEERNRGNFPPRFSGRQFPNYSSELNVNALELEDSALYLCASSPDQRTAVYEQYFGPGTRLTVT.

The chain joins TRBV6-5 to TRBJ2-7; the match to TRBD1 covers 8 bases. CDR1 and CDR2 from the germline V gene are MNHEY and SVGAGI. The CDR3 spans 14 residues. V shed 10 bases, J shed 3 bases, and the junction held 11 bases outside the gene matches. CDR3 region: CAITTLDRDYEQYF. CDR3 sequence (DNA): TGTGCCATCACCACATTGGACAGGGACTACGAGCAGTACTTC.

Note on this clone: The sample has other DNA sequences that encode this CDR3 too. V gene TRBV7-9 combines with J gene TRBJ1-2; 8 bases map to TRBD1. The V and J ends lost 1 base and 2 bases, in that order; junction bases with no gene match: 0. The CDR3 extends over 14 amino acids. Germline lookup yields CDR1 SEHNR and CDR2 FQNEAQ (reference sequence). The CDR3 loop is CASSLGQGNYGYTF. Written as DNA, the CDR3 is TGTGCCAGCAGCTTAGGACAGGGGAACTATGGCTACACCTTC.

The chain uses TRBV5-1 and TRBJ2-7; TRBD1 agrees at 10 bases. The CDR3 totals 14 residues. Germline V CDR1 and CDR2: SGHRS, YFSETQ. V gave up 4 bases and J gave up 2 bases; unmatched junction bases: 3. The CDR3 DNA follows: TGCGCCAGCAGCCTGGGACAGGGGCCCTACGAGCAGTACTTC. Its translation is CASSLGQGPYEQYF.

The chain couples TRBV7-9 to TRBJ2-2; D is ambiguous. Germline CDR1 is SEHNR and CDR2 is FQNEAQ (reference sequence). CDR3 size: 16 residues. The V end lost 1 base, the J end lost 1 base, and 10 bases lay between the germline ends. CDR3 DNA sequence: TGTGCCAGCAGCTTAGAGCGTTTTCAGAACACCGGGGAGCTGTTTTTT. Translation: CASSLERFQNTGELFF.

This chain joins TRBV19 and TRBJ2-5, with 13 positions matching TRBD2. The CDR3 has 15 amino acids. Looked up from germline, CDR1 is LNHDA and CDR2 is SQIVND (reference sequence). V shed 5 bases, J shed 1 base, and the junction held 1 base outside the gene matches. The CDR3 here is CASSGLAGVQETQYF. The CDR3 coding sequence is TGTGCCAGTAGTGGACTAGCGGGGGTCCAAGAGACCCAGTACTTC.

The chain joins TRBV7-9 to TRBJ1-1, with D hard to call. This CDR3 region has 13 residues. CDR1 is SEHNR and CDR2 is FQNEAQ in the germline V gene (reference sequence). The ends were cut back, 7 bases at V and 1 base at J, with 10 bases in the middle. In nucleotides, the CDR3 is TGTGCCAGCACCCCCCACGGGAACACTGAAGCTTTCTTT. Translating it yields CASTPHGNTEAFF.

V gene TRBV5-8 combines with J gene TRBJ1-1; D is unresolved. Trimming removed 0 bases from V and 6 bases from J, with 18 bases in between. The CDR3 is 16 residues long. From germline, CDR1 is SGHTS and CDR2 YDEGEE. CDR3 DNA sequence: TGTGCCAGCAGCTTGGCCGATAACAGTATTAACCCTGAAGCTTTCTTT. Translation gives CASSLADNSINPEAFF.

The CDR3 loop reads CASSLWGRGDEQYF. The CDR3 DNA reads TGTGCCAGCAGTTTATGGGGGCGTGGGGACGAGCAGTACTTC. The genes are TRBV28 and TRBJ2-7; D is possibly TRBD1 (5 bases). V gave up 0 bases and J gave up 5 bases, with 11 bases separating them. CDR1 MDHEN and CDR2 SYDVKM come from the germline V gene. This CDR3 contains 14 residues.